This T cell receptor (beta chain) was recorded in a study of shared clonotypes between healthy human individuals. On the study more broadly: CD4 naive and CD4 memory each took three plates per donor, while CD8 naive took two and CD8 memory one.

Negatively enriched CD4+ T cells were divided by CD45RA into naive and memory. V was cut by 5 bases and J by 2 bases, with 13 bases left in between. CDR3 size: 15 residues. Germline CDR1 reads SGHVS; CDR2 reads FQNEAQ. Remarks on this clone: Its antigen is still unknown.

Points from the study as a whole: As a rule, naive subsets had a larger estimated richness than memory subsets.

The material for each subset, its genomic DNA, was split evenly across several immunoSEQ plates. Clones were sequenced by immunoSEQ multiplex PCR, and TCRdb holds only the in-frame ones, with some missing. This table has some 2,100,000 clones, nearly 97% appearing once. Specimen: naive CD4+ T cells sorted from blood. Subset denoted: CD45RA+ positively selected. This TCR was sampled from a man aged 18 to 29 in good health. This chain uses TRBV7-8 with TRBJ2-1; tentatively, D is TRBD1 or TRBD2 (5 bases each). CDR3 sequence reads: CASSTGTLTYNEQFF. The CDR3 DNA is TGTGCCAGCAGCACCGGGACGTTAACCTACAATGAGCAGTTCTTC.